This T cell receptor (beta chain) was recorded in a study of breast tumors, draining lymph nodes, adjacent tissues listed by TCRdb under 2016. Some background on the complete study: Breast cancer patients provided tumor, adjacent nontumor tissue and axillary lymph nodes, and the study compared the TCR beta repertoires across these three sources. The study was designed to assess the relationships and possible T-cell exchange between tumor, surrounding tissue and draining lymph node repertoires in human breast cancer.

The V and J ends are trimmed by 1 base and 4 bases, leaving 12 bases between them. The CDR3 spans 15 residues, from the cysteine through the phenylalanine. The only DNA kept is the CDR3, 45 bases in frame from the first base. CDR1 and CDR2, looked up from the germline V gene, are WSHSY and SAAADI. Many counts were recorded for this clonotype. No antigen is known for it. No much larger clonotype is one base removed from it; base qualities were not supplied. The sample was run on an Illumina HiSeq 2000. TCR beta chain libraries were generated through multiplex PCR amplification. The amplified TCR beta chain products were analyzed by high-throughput sequencing. TCRdb reprocessing: public reads trimmed at Q25 with fastp, clones called with MiXCR, in-frame beta chains kept. One record per CDR3 amino acid sequence lists the most common genes and DNA. The sample records around 230,000 distinct CDR3 sequences, about 34% of which are singletons. The top ten clones comprise approximately 3.7% of the sample.

Overall results and qualifications from the work: Rather than being directly demonstrated, the conclusion that tumor T cells originate in lymph nodes was presented as consistent with a hypothesis. T-cell repertoire diversity in tumors was found to be lower than in lymph nodes but higher than in nontumor tissue, and preferential V and J gene usage was observed. In luminal-like breast cancer, tumor and nontumor tissue repertoires resembled each other significantly more than in basal-like breast cancer. The data were considered consistent with most tumor T cells being derived from the lymph node and subsequently expanding within tumor tissue.

Lymph node samples came from the axillary draining lymph nodes of breast cancer patients. Sequenced sample: axillary lymph node tissue. The receptor was isolated from a female donor with breast cancer. Some clones in this sample may be carry-over from other donors' samples. The chain was built from TRBV10-2 and TRBJ2-3; a weak D assignment points to TRBD2 (7 bases agree). Here the CDR3 is given as CASSELGGGADTQYF. The DNA sequence reads TGCGCCAGCAGTGAGTTAGGGGGGGGCGCAGATACGCAGTATTTT.